This T cell receptor beta chain is from a study of blood T cells in healthy people across ages. About the study: The template switching approach captured approximately one barcoded beta molecule for every two T cells.

Through a sample-barcoded 5' primer and a J-beta primer mix, a second PCR was run for roughly 7 to 12 cycles. TCRdb reprocessed the 5' RACE reads with MiXCR, giving one entry per CDR3 protein. The sample includes approximately 790,000 distinct CDR3 sequences, about 62% of them seen just once. PBMCs were isolated at a quantity of at least 6 million per sample. The sequenced sample consisted of blood. The sequence derives from a man aged 25 to 40 in good health.

CDR3 amino acids: CSAKMRVLGEQYF. The CDR3 DNA reads as TGCAGTGCTAAGATGAGGGTTTTGGGGGAGCAGTACTTC. The V call is TRBV20-1, the J call TRBJ2-1; D possibly corresponds to TRBD2 (5 bases). Near its end, the DNA agrees better with TRBJ2-7, so the J call may be wrong. Germline V gene lookup returns CDR1 DFQATT and CDR2 SNEGSKA (reference sequence). CDR3 length: 13 residues.